The clone carrying this TCR beta chain was seen once. Its antigen is still unknown. The V gene end was trimmed by 0 bases and the J gene end by 1 base; junction bases not matched to a gene: 14. Germline assignment: CDR1 MNHEY and CDR2 SVGAGI. This CDR3 has 19 amino acids. The assay that was used to sequence DNA from cultured CD4+ T cells was the Oncomine TCR Beta short-read assay. TCRdb reprocessed the PCR reads via MiXCR and lists one record per CDR3 protein. The sample yields around 4,500 distinct CDR3 sequences, 35% to 50% seen once. This sample is part of a study of vaccination and CD4 T cells after COVID-19. Described treatment: roughly 11-day PBMC culture with coronavirus spike peptide pools or control peptides (ViraFEST assay).

This rearrangement joins TRBV6-5 to TRBJ2-7, with TRBD2 matching over 8 bases. The TCR sequence derives from a human donor who had recovered from COVID-19. The sample taken for sequencing was CD4+ T cells from blood, cultured in vitro. The CDR3 reads CASSYSPFVIAGTSYEQYF. Here the CDR3 DNA reads TGTGCCAGCAGTTACTCCCCCTTTGTGATAGCGGGAACTTCCTACGAGCAGTACTTC.